These 20 T cell receptor beta chains were sequenced from one sample in a study of untreated major depressive disorder. Study outcomes and limitations: TRBV05-01 (Vbeta 5.1) usage was higher in CD4+ T cells of depressed patients than controls.

Some clones are missing from TCRdb's copy, which holds only in-frame ones; the method was immunoSEQ multiplex PCR. Of some 27,000 clones listed, roughly nine tenths are singletons. Their antigens remain unidentified. The specimen sequenced was CD4+ T cells from PBMCs. Receptors originate from a woman aged 25 to 45 with major depressive disorder.

V usage is TRBV5-1 and J usage is TRBJ2-1; 11 bases are a match to TRBD2. The V gene end was trimmed by 4 bases and the J gene end by 9 bases; junction bases not matched to a gene: 12. This CDR3 comprises 16 residues. CDR1 and CDR2 (germline): SGHRS, YFSETQ. CDR3 loop: CASSPGLAATWGEQFF. The CDR3 DNA reads as TGCGCCAGCAGCCCGGGACTAGCGGCGACTTGGGGTGAGCAGTTCTTC.

This chain joins TRBV25-1 and TRBJ2-5, with 12 bases aligning to TRBD2. J was trimmed by 1 base and V by 6 bases; bases with no gene match: 6. The V gene's germline CDR1 is MGHDK and CDR2 SYGVNS. CDR3 length equals 16 residues. CDR3 nucleotide sequence: TGTGCCAGCAGCCGGACTAGCGGGAACATCCAAGAGACCCAGTACTTC. Its protein product is CASSRTSGNIQETQYF.

There are a few counts of this clone. V and J are TRBV29-1 and TRBJ1-2; D not certain. CDR3 size: 12 residues. The ends were cut back, 6 bases at V and 4 bases at J, with 12 bases in the middle. The germline CDR1 and CDR2 sequences are SQVTM and ANQGSEA. The CDR3 loop reads CSVRASRYGYTF. The CDR3 DNA is TGCAGCGTGCGGGCTAGCCGCTATGGCTACACCTTC.

The chain links TRBV5-1 to TRBJ1-2, with a weak D call TRBD1 (5 bases). The V gene lost 1 base and the J gene lost 8 bases, with 18 bases spanning the gap. The germline gives CDR1 SGHRS, CDR2 YFSETQ. CDR3 length equals 15 residues. The CDR3 DNA sequence: TGCGCCAGCAGCTTGAAAGGGGATCAAGCTGGGGGCTACACCTTC. Translated: CASSLKGDQAGGYTF.

This chain connects TRBV28 to TRBJ1-2; 7 bases map to TRBD1. This CDR3 is built from 15 residues. With 4 bases clipped from V and 0 bases from J, the junction kept 5 bases outside the gene matches. Per the germline V gene, CDR1 is MDHEN and CDR2 is SYDVKM. The CDR3 here is CASSSRGGANYGYTF. The CDR3 nucleotides read TGTGCCAGCAGTTCCAGGGGGGGAGCTAACTATGGCTACACCTTC.

The chain has TRBV27 and TRBJ2-3, with a weak D call TRBD2 (5 bases). Germline-derived CDR1 and CDR2 are MNHEY and SMNVEV (reference sequence). Trimming cost V 6 bases and J 3 bases, with 16 bases left between them. The CDR3 consists of 15 residues. CDR3 DNA: TGTGCCAGCAGACCCCTCGAGCGGTATACAGATACGCAGTATTTT. Translating it yields CASRPLERYTDTQYF.

This chain uses TRBV5-6 with TRBJ2-5; D possibly corresponds to TRBD1 (5 bases). CDR3 size: 16 residues. Germline lookup yields CDR1 SGHDT and CDR2 YYEEEE. V was shortened by 2 bases and J by 3 bases, with 17 bases between the two germline ends. CDR3 loop: CASSFRLRQDKETQYF. CDR3 bases: TGTGCCAGCAGCTTCCGCCTCCGCCAGGACAAAGAGACCCAGTACTTC.

This clone showed up just a few times. The chain combines TRBV11-2 with TRBJ1-1; D might be TRBD1 (5 bases). The V gene's germline CDR1 is SGHAT and CDR2 FQNNGV. Trimming pared 1 base from V and 9 bases from J, leaving 18 bases between. The CDR3 runs to 15 residues. The DNA of the CDR3 is TGTGCCAGCAGCTTAGGTTGGCGGGGCGGACTTAAAGCTTTCTTT. Encoded protein: CASSLGWRGGLKAFF.

This chain joins TRBV29-1 and TRBJ2-7; D perhaps matches TRBD1 (7 bases). Per germline, CDR1 SQVTM and CDR2 ANQGSEA. The V end lost 4 bases, the J end lost 3 bases, and 10 bases lay between the germline ends. CDR3 size: 12 residues. The CDR3 protein is CSVGQGGYEQYF. The CDR3 DNA reads TGCAGCGTTGGTCAGGGGGGCTACGAGCAGTACTTC.

J is TRBJ1-1 and V is TRBV28; D gene ambiguous. Germline loops: CDR1 MDHEN, CDR2 SYDVKM. The CDR3 is 13 amino acids. The germline V and J ends were trimmed by 6 bases and 0 bases, with 8 bases remaining between them. The CDR3 DNA sequence: TGTGCCAGCAGCCCCCAACTGAACACTGAAGCTTTCTTT. Translated, it gives CASSPQLNTEAFF.

The CDR3 is CASSLLPNTGELFF. The CDR3 bases are TGCGCCAGCAGCTTGCTCCCAAACACCGGGGAGCTGTTTTTT. The chain employs TRBV5-1 and TRBJ2-2; D is undetermined. Germline assignment: CDR1 SGHRS and CDR2 YFSETQ. Trimming removed 1 base from V and 2 bases from J, with 6 bases in between. The CDR3 is 14 residues long.

This clone is categorized as medium-sized. The V call is TRBV29-1, the J call TRBJ1-2; 11 nucleotides agree with TRBD1. The CDR3 is 19 amino acids. With 6 bases clipped from V and 4 bases from J, the junction kept 22 bases outside the gene matches. The V gene's germline CDR1 is SQVTM and CDR2 ANQGSEA. The CDR3 nucleotides read TGCAGCGTGCAAAGCGATAAAGGACAGGGGGCGGTACTCGTCTATGGCTACACCTTC. Its translation: CSVQSDKGQGAVLVYGYTF.

The rearrangement links TRBV5-1 to TRBJ2-7, with 13 bases that match TRBD2. The germline V gene encodes CDR1 SGHRS and CDR2 YFSETQ. This CDR3 contains 15 residues. J gave up 5 bases and V 4 bases, and 6 bases lay outside the gene matches. The CDR3 protein is CASSQGTSGINEQYF. The CDR3 bases are TGCGCCAGCAGCCAGGGGACTAGCGGGATAAACGAGCAGTACTTC.

The J gene is TRBJ2-7, the V gene TRBV9; D remains unclear. CDR1 is SGDLS and CDR2 is YYNGEE in the germline V gene. Between the trimmed V and J ends, which lost 0 bases and 1 base, there was a span of 11 bases. The CDR3 spans 15 residues. CDR3 sequence (DNA): TGTGCCAGCAGCGTAGAAGTGGGGTCTTCCTACGAGCAGTACTTC. Protein sequence: CASSVEVGSSYEQYF. The whole variable domain, remainder taken from reference TRBV9 and TRBJ2-7, is DSGVTQTPKHLITATGQRVTLRCSPRSGDLSVYWYQQSLDQGLQFLIQYYNGEERAKGNILERFSAQQFPDLHSELNLSSLELGDSALYFCASSVEVGSSYEQYFGPGTRLTVT.

The rearrangement links TRBV16 to TRBJ2-1, with TRBD2 matching over 7 bases. V dropped 4 bases and J dropped 4; count of bases not matched to a gene: 10. The germline gives CDR1 KGHSY, CDR2 FQNENV. CDR3 length equals 16 residues. Here the CDR3 DNA reads TGTGCCAGCAGCCCGCCACCCGGGACTACGTACAATGAGCAGTTCTTC. It codes for CASSPPPGTTYNEQFF.

V is TRBV25-1 and J is TRBJ2-1; 7 bases line up with TRBD1. The germline gives CDR1 MGHDK, CDR2 SYGVNS. V trimming: 7 bases; J trimming: 12 bases; junction bases outside the gene matches: 3. The CDR3 covers 10 residues. This CDR3 is CASKGTVQFF. CDR3 DNA: TGTGCCAGCAAGGGGACAGTGCAGTTCTTC.

This clone has more than one count but fewer than ten. The rearrangement uses TRBV7-2 and TRBJ2-2; D unresolved. This CDR3 has 13 residues. The ends were cut back, 3 bases at V and 3 bases at J, with 5 bases in the middle. CDR1 SGHTA and CDR2 FQGNSA come from the germline V gene. Here the CDR3 reads CASSFRDTGELFF. The CDR3 coding sequence is TGTGCCAGCAGCTTCCGGGACACCGGGGAGCTGTTTTTT.

This clone appeared once. The chain has TRBV18 and TRBJ2-7; D is possibly TRBD2 (7 bases). Trimming cost V 6 bases and J 7 bases, with 28 bases left between them. Germline V gene sequence: CDR1 KGHSH, CDR2 LQKENI. This CDR3 comprises 17 residues. The CDR3 protein is CASSQMGPGGKGEEQYF. Written as DNA, the CDR3 is TGTGCCAGCTCCCAAATGGGCCCGGGGGGCAAAGGGGAAGAGCAGTACTTC. Combining the CDR3 with reference TRBV18 and TRBJ2-7 gives the whole variable domain NAGVMQNPRHLVRRRGQEARLRCSPMKGHSHVYWYRQLPEEGLKFMVYLQKENIIDESGMPKERFSAEFPKEGPSILRIQQVVRGDSAAYFCASSQMGPGGKGEEQYFGPGTRLTVT.

The CDR3 is CATSREKGTGELFF. The CDR3 DNA sequence: TGTGCCACCAGCAGAGAGAAGGGAACCGGGGAGCTGTTTTTT. The rearrangement joins TRBV15 to TRBJ2-2; D not resolved. The CDR3 extends over 14 amino acids. Trimming left V 0 bases short and J 5 bases short, with 7 bases between. Germline V gene sequence: CDR1 LNHNV, CDR2 YYDKDF (reference sequence).

The chain recombines TRBV2 with TRBJ1-5; tentatively, D is TRBD1 (5 bases). The germline V gene has CDR1 SNHLY and CDR2 FYNNEI. V lost 4 bases, J lost 6 bases, and 13 bases lay in between. There are 14 residues in the CDR3. The CDR3 DNA reads as TGTGCCAGCAGTGGGGGGACCCTCGGTCAGCCCCAGCATTTT. Amino acid sequence: CASSGGTLGQPQHF.